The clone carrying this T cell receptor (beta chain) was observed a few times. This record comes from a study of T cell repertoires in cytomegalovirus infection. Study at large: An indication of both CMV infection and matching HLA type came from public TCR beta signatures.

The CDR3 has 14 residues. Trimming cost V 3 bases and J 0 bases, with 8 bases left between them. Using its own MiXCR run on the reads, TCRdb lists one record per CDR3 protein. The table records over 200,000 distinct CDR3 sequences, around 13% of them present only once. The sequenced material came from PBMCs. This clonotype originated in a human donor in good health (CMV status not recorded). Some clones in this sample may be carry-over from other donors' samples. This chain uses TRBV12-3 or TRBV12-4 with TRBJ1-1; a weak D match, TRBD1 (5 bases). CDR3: CASSFKGMNTEAFF. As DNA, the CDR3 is TGTGCCAGCAGTTTCAAGGGGATGAACACTGAAGCTTTCTTT.